The rows below give T cell receptor beta chains drawn from one sample of a study of human T cells and chemical hapten exposure. TCRdb itself ran the RACE reads through MiXCR, one entry per CDR3 protein. The data show about 57,000 distinct CDR3 sequences, 9.3% seen once. The material sequenced was whole blood, taken in connection with sensitization to the hapten diphenylcyclopropenone (DPC). The source is a woman aged 40 to 55 with alopecia areata. Some clones in this sample may be carry-over from other donors' samples. Each CDR3 is given with its conserved first and last residue. D genes are given only for firm matches. The listing skips clone size in some rows; elsewhere it reads once, few, many or a size class.

d_call	clone_size	j_call	cdr3_length	v_call	cdr3_aa	cdr3_nt
.	few	TRBJ1-2	13	TRBV9	CASSAADVYGYTF	TGTGCCAGCAGCGCTGCGGATGTCTATGGCTACACCTTC
.	many	TRBJ2-3	15	TRBV5-5	CASSWVGVYTDTQYF	TGTGCCAGCAGCTGGGTCGGGGTTTACACAGATACGCAGTATTTT
.	many	TRBJ2-6	15	TRBV7-2	CASSLSGAGANVLTF	TGTGCCAGCAGCTTATCCGGGGCTGGGGCCAACGTCCTGACTTTC
.	many	TRBJ2-3	13	TRBV4-3	CASSRTEGDTQYF	TGCGCCAGCAGCCGGACCGAAGGAGATACGCAGTATTTT
TRBD1	few	TRBJ1-5	15	TRBV4-1	CASSQATGNNQPQHF	TGCGCCAGCAGCCAAGCGACAGGGAACAATCAGCCCCAGCATTTT
TRBD1	many	TRBJ2-5	13	TRBV29-1	CSVRTGGGETQYF	TGCAGCGTACGGACAGGGGGCGGAGAGACCCAGTACTTC
.	many	TRBJ2-2	12	TRBV13	CASSLNTGELFF	TGTGCCAGCAGCTTGAACACCGGGGAGCTGTTTTTT
.	many	TRBJ2-7	13	TRBV6-1	CASSADVAKVAYF	TGTGCCAGCAGTGCGGACGTAGCAAAGGTGGCTTACTTC
.	many	TRBJ1-4	16	TRBV5-1	CASSPRPGASNEKLFF	TGCGCCAGCAGCCCACGACCAGGGGCCTCTAATGAAAAACTGTTTTTT
TRBD1	many	TRBJ2-1	13	TRBV20-1	CSALRGQAPIQFF	TGCAGTGCTCTACGCGGACAGGCCCCCATCCAGTTCTTC
TRBD1	.	TRBJ2-2	16	TRBV7-2	CASSLVEQGATGELFF	TGTGCCAGCAGCTTAGTAGAACAGGGGGCAACCGGGGAGCTGTTTTTT
TRBD1	.	TRBJ2-7	15	TRBV20-1	CSARGEGRGIYEQYF	TGCAGTGCTAGAGGCGAGGGCAGGGGGATCTACGAGCAGTACTTC
TRBD2	few	TRBJ2-5	13	TRBV5-1	CASRGLARETQYF	TGCGCCAGTAGGGGACTAGCCAGAGAGACCCAGTACTTC
.	many	TRBJ1-2	14	TRBV18	CASSPSRDGYGYTF	TGTGCCAGCTCACCAAGCCGGGACGGCTATGGCTACACCTTC
TRBD2	many	TRBJ2-1	17	TRBV6-5	CASSYSSQRGVYNEQFF	TGTGCCAGCAGTTACTCCAGTCAGCGGGGGGTCTACAATGAGCAGTTCTTC
.	few	TRBJ1-5	13	TRBV27	CASMRVWGQPQHF	TGTGCCAGCATGAGGGTCTGGGGTCAGCCCCAGCATTTT
.	.	TRBJ2-7	16	TRBV12-3/TRBV12-4	CASSLKIWAGIYEQYF	TGTGCCAGCAGTTTAAAAATTTGGGCCGGGATTTACGAGCAGTACTTC
.	.	TRBJ2-7	13	TRBV3-2	CASSPSGDYEQYF	TGTGCCAGCAGCCCCTCCGGCGACTACGAGCAGTACTTC
.	many	TRBJ2-5	13	TRBV7-3	CASSPGAGETQYF	TGTGCCAGCAGCCCCGGCGCTGGAGAGACCCAGTACTTC
.	few	TRBJ2-7	12	TRBV28	CASSLSPYEQYF	TGTGCCAGCAGTTTATCTCCCTACGAGCAGTACTTC
TRBD1	many	TRBJ2-5	14	TRBV18	CASSLGQLQETQYF	TGTGCCAGCTCATTGGGACAGCTCCAAGAGACCCAGTACTTC
.	many	TRBJ1-2	15	TRBV3-1	CASSLRSGSKGGYTF	TGTGCCAGCAGCCTTCGGTCAGGCTCCAAGGGTGGCTACACCTTC
.	many	TRBJ1-1	16	TRBV5-1	CASSLAVGVLDTEAFF	TGCGCCAGCAGCTTGGCCGTCGGGGTTCTGGACACTGAAGCTTTCTTT
.	few	TRBJ2-7	14	TRBV15	CATSRDPGVNEQYF	TGTGCCACCAGCAGAGATCCGGGGGTTAACGAGCAGTACTTC
TRBD1	few	TRBJ2-7	12	TRBV10-1	CATQGKPYEQYF	TGCGCCACACAGGGGAAGCCCTACGAGCAGTACTTC
.	many	TRBJ1-1	13	TRBV18	CASLPLENTEAFF	TGTGCCAGCTTACCCCTCGAGAACACTGAAGCTTTCTTT
.	many	TRBJ1-1	14	TRBV19	CASSIKPGETEAFF	TGTGCCAGTAGTATTAAGCCTGGGGAGACTGAAGCTTTCTTT
.	.	TRBJ1-6	14	TRBV7-9	CASSPQSHNSPLHF	TGTGCCAGCAGCCCCCAGTCTCATAATTCACCCCTCCACTTT
.	many	TRBJ2-2	11	TRBV29-1	CSVGPTGELFF	TGCAGCGTTGGTCCGACCGGGGAGCTGTTTTTT
.	many	TRBJ2-1	16	TRBV4-2	CASSQLRGASYNEQFF	TGTGCCAGCAGCCAGCTACGGGGGGCCTCCTACAATGAGCAGTTCTTC
.	many	TRBJ2-1	11	TRBV29-1	CSGTVGVVQFF	TGCAGCGGGACTGTGGGAGTGGTGCAGTTCTTC
TRBD2	.	TRBJ2-7	14	TRBV20-1	CSARETSGVYEQYF	TGCAGTGCTCGAGAGACTAGCGGGGTCTACGAGCAGTACTTC
TRBD2	many	TRBJ2-1	17	TRBV20-1	CSASGTSGGAFLNEQFF	TGCAGTGCCTCCGGGACTAGCGGGGGGGCGTTTTTGAATGAGCAGTTCTTC
.	.	TRBJ1-1	16	TRBV6-5	CASSFFRSGPNTEAFF	TGTGCCAGCAGTTTCTTCCGATCCGGACCGAACACTGAAGCTTTCTTT
.	.	TRBJ2-5	13	TRBV7-2	CASSLTFGETQYF	TGTGCCAGCAGCTTGACTTTCGGAGAGACCCAGTACTTC
.	many	TRBJ1-2	12	TRBV28	CASRLRGYGYTF	TGTGCCAGCAGACTTAGGGGGTATGGCTACACCTTC
TRBD1	many	TRBJ1-1	14	TRBV2	CASRDRKLNTEAFF	TGTGCCAGTCGGGACAGAAAGTTGAACACTGAAGCTTTCTTT
.	many	TRBJ1-6	14	TRBV7-3	CASSADSYNSPLHF	TGTGCCAGCAGCGCCGACAGCTACAATTCACCCCTCCACTTT
TRBD1	.	TRBJ2-7	13	TRBV6-5	CASSYRTGSEQYF	TGTGCCAGCAGTTATCGGACAGGGAGCGAGCAGTACTTC
.	many	TRBJ2-7	15	TRBV18	CASSPGQINSYEQYF	TGTGCCAGCTCCCCGGGACAAATAAATTCCTACGAGCAGTACTTC
.	many	TRBJ2-1	13	TRBV28	CASTLTGRSEQFF	TGTGCCAGCACCCTCACGGGCCGAAGTGAGCAGTTCTTC
.	.	TRBJ2-1	12	TRBV3-1	CASSHSGVFPFF	TGTGCCAGCAGCCATTCGGGGGTTTTCCCGTTCTTC
TRBD1	many	TRBJ2-2	14	TRBV29-1	CSVGDRGPIGELFF	TGCAGCGTGGGAGACAGGGGGCCGATCGGGGAGCTGTTTTTT
.	many	TRBJ1-2	12	TRBV2	CASMGQTYGYTF	TGTGCCAGCATGGGGCAGACCTATGGCTACACCTTC
.	.	TRBJ1-6	11	TRBV25-1	CASSKMAFLHF	TGTGCCAGCAGTAAGATGGCGTTCCTCCACTTT
.	many	TRBJ1-4	15	TRBV10-3	CAISESGRTNEKLFF	TGTGCCATCAGTGAGTCCGGCAGGACTAATGAAAAACTGTTTTTT
.	many	TRBJ2-2	12	TRBV29-1	CSVYGQHGELFF	TGCAGCGTTTACGGACAGCACGGGGAGCTGTTTTTT
.	many	TRBJ2-2	16	TRBV4-1	CASSLRDSPRTGELFF	TGCGCCAGCAGCCTCCGGGACTCGCCGAGGACCGGGGAGCTGTTTTTT
.	many	TRBJ2-7	15	TRBV20-1	CSARDLPRGPYEQYF	TGCAGTGCTAGAGATTTGCCGCGCGGCCCCTACGAGCAGTACTTC
TRBD2	many	TRBJ2-2	14	TRBV15	CATSRRGGTGELFF	TGTGCCACCAGCAGACGCGGGGGCACCGGGGAGCTGTTTTTT
TRBD1	.	TRBJ1-1	17	TRBV5-4	CASSFMGQHGENTEAFF	TGTGCCAGCAGCTTTATGGGACAGCATGGGGAGAACACTGAAGCTTTCTTT
.	many	TRBJ2-3	15	TRBV9	CASSVALARTDTQYF	TGTGCCAGCAGCGTAGCTCTAGCGCGGACAGATACGCAGTATTTT
.	.	TRBJ2-3	14	TRBV3-1	CASSHRGATDTQYF	TGTGCCAGCAGCCATAGGGGGGCCACAGATACGCAGTATTTT